Included here is one T cell receptor beta chain sequence, with context. Its specificity is unknown. The data were obtained in a study of cytomegalovirus exposure and HLA in healthy donors. Study details: About 80 million unique TCRs from HLA-typed donors made up an early data release.

Trimming cost V 3 bases and J 10 bases, with 12 bases left between them. The germline V gene has CDR1 LNHDA and CDR2 SQIVND (reference sequence). The CDR3 has 12 amino acids. Study results and caveats: Specific recognition of CMV antigens was confirmed in vitro for a few chains (all CMV-associated). Later on, a genetic analysis was performed. It linked a missense variant in DCLRE1C with V- and J-gene trimming of TCR beta.

PCR primers comprised 60 Vbeta and 13 Jbeta primers. The protocol was immunoSEQ multiplex PCR, while the TCRdb copy is restricted to in-frame clones and leaves out a portion. In the table there are 150,000 to 200,000 clones, approximately 77% of which are singletons. The sequenced material came from PBMCs. This TCR was recovered from a male donor in good health and CMV-seropositive. This chain uses TRBV19 with TRBJ1-1, with D perhaps matching TRBD1 (5 bases). In DNA, the CDR3 is TGTGCCAGTAGTATGGGGCCAGTTCCAGCTTTCTTT. The encoded protein is CASSMGPVPAFF.